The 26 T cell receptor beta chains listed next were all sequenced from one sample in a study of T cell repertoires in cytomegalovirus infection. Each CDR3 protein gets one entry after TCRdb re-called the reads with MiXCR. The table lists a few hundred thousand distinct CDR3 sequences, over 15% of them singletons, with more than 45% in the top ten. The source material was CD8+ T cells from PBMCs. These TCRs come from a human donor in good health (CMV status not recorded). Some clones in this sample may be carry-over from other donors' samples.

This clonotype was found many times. The CDR3 loop reads CASSYSGFGANVLTF. CDR3 DNA: TGTGCCAGCAGTTACTCAGGGTTTGGGGCCAACGTCCTGACTTTC. The genes are TRBV6-5 and TRBJ2-6, with D uncertain. Germline CDR1 is MNHEY and CDR2 is SVGAGI. The germline V and J ends were trimmed by 0 bases and 3 bases, with 6 bases remaining between them. The CDR3 totals 15 residues.

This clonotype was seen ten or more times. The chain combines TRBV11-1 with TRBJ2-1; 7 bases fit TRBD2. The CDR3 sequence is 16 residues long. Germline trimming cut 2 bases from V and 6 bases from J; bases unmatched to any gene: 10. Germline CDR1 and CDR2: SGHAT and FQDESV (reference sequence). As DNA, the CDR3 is TGTGCCAGCAGCTTACCTGGACTAGTCGAATCCAATGAGCAGTTCTTC. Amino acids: CASSLPGLVESNEQFF.

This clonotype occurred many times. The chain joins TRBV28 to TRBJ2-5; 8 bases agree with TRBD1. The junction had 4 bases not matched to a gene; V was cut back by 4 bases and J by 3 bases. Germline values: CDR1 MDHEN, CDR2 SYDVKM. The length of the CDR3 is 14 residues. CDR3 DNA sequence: TGTGCCAGCAGTTCCCCGGACAGGGAAGAGACCCAGTACTTC. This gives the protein CASSSPDREETQYF.

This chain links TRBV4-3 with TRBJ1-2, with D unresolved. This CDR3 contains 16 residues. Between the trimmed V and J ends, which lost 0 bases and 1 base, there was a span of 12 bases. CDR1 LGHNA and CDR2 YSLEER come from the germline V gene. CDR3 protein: CASSQDLPGVNYGYTF. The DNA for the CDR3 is TGCGCCAGCAGCCAAGATCTTCCCGGAGTTAACTATGGCTACACCTTC.

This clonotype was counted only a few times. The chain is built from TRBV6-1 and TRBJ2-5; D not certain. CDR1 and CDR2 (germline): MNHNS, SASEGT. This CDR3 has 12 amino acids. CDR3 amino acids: CASRSSGETQYF. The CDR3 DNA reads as TGTGCATCGAGGAGTTCGGGAGAGACCCAGTACTTC.

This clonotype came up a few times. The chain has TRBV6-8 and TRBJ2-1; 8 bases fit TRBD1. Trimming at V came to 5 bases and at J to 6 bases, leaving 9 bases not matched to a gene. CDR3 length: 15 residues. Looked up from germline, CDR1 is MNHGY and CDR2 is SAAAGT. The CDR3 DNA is TGTGCCAGCAGTCGGACGACAGGGGCGGGCAATGAGCAGTTCTTC. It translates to CASSRTTGAGNEQFF.

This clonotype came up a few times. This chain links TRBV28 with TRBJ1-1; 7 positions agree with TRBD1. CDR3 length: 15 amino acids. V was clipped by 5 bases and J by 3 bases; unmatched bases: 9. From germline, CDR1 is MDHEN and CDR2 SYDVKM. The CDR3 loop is CASSRTGLGDTEAFF. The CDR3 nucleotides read TGTGCCAGCAGTCGGACAGGTCTGGGGGACACTGAAGCTTTCTTT.

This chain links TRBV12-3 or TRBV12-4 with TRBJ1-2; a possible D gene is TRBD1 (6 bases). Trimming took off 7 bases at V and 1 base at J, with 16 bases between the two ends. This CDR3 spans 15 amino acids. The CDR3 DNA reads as TGTGCCAGCACCGAGGGGGGGGCCGGTAACTATGGCTACACCTTC. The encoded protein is CASTEGGAGNYGYTF.

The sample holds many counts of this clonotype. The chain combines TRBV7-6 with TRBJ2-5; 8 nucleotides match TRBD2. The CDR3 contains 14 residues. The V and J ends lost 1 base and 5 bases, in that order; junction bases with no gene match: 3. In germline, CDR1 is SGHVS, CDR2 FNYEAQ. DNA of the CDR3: TGTGCCAGCAGCTTAGGCGGGGGGCCGGAGACCCAGTACTTC. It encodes CASSLGGGPETQYF. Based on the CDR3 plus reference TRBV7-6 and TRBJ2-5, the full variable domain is GAGVSQSPRYKVTKRGQDVALRCDPISGHVSLYWYRQALGQGPEFLTYFNYEAQQDKSGLPNDRFSAERPEGSISTLTIQRTEQRDSAMYRCASSLGGGPETQYFGPGTRLLVL.

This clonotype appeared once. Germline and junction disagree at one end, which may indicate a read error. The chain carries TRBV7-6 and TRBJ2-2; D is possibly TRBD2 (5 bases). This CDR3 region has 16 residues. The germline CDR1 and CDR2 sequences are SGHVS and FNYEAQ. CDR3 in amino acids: CASSSPDKTATGELSF. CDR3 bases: TGTGCCAGCAGCTCCCCTGACAAGACCGCCACCGGGGAGCTGTCTTTT.

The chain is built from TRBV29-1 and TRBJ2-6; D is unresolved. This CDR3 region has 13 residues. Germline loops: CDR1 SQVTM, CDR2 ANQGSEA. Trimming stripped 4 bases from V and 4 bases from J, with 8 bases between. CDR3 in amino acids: CSVVFSGANVLTF. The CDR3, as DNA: TGCAGCGTTGTTTTCTCCGGGGCCAACGTCCTGACTTTC.

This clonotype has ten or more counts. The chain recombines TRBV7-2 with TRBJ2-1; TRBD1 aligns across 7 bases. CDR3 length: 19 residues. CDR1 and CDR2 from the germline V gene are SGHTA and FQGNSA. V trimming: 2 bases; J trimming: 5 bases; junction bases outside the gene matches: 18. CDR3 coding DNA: TGTGCCAGCAGCTTACAGGGGGTTCCAATCCGCCCCCTTAACAATGAGCAGTTCTTC. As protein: CASSLQGVPIRPLNNEQFF.

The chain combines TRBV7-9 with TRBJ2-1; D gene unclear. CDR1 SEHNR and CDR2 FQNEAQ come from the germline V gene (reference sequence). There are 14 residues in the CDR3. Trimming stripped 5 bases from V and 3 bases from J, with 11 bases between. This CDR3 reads CASSPRTLYNEQFF. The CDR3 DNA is TGTGCCAGCAGCCCCCGGACCCTCTACAATGAGCAGTTCTTC.

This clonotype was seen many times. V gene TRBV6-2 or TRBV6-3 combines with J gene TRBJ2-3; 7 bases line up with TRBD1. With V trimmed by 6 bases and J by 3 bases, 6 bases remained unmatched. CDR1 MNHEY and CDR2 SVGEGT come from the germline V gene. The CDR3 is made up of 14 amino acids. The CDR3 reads CASRRGGSTDTQYF. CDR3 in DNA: TGTGCCAGCAGAAGAGGGGGCTCGACAGATACGCAGTATTTT.

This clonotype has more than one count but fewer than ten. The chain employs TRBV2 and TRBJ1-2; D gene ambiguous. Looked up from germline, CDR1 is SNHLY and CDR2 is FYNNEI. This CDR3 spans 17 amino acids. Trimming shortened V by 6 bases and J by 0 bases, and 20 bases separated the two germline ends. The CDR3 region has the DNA TGTGCCAGCAGCGACCGACTTAGGACGGAGACTAACTATGGCTACACCTTC. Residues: CASSDRLRTETNYGYTF.

The CDR3 protein is CASSHHNEQFF. The CDR3 bases are TGTGCCAGCAGCCATCACAATGAGCAGTTCTTC. This chain uses TRBV6-2 or TRBV6-3 with TRBJ2-1; unclear D gene. The CDR3 has 11 amino acids. Trimming left V 6 bases short and J 5 bases short, with 5 bases between. Germline CDR1 and CDR2: MNHEY and SVGEGT.

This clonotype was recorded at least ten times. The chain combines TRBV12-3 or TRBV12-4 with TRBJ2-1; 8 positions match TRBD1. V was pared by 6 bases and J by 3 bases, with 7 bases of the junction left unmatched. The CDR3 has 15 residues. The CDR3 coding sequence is TGTGCCAGCAGCCAAGACAGGGGATTCTACAATGAGCAGTTCTTC. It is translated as CASSQDRGFYNEQFF.

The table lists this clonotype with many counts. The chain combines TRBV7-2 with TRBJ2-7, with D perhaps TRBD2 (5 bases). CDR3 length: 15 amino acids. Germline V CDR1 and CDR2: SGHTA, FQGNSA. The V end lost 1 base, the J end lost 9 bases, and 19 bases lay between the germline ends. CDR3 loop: CASSLGTGDLRGQYF. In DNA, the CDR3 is TGTGCCAGCAGCTTAGGGACTGGTGACCTACGAGGGCAGTACTTC.

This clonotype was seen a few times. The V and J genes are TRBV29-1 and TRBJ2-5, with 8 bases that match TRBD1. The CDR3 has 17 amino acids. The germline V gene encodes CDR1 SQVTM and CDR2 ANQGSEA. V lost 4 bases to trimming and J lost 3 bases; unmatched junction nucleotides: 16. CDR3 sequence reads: CSVGGGRGPESEETQYF. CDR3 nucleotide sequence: TGCAGCGTTGGTGGCGGCAGGGGGCCGGAAAGCGAAGAGACCCAGTACTTC. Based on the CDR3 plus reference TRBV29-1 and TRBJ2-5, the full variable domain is SAVISQKPSRDICQRGTSLTIQCQVDSQVTMMFWYRQQPGQSLTLIATANQGSEATYESGFVIDKFPISRPNLTFSTLTVSNMSPEDSSIYLCSVGGGRGPESEETQYFGPGTRLLVL.

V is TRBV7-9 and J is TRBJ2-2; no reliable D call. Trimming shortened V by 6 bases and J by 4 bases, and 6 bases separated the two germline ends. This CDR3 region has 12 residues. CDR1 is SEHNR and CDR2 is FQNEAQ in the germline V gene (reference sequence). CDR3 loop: CASRPPTGELFF. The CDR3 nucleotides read TGTGCCAGCAGGCCTCCCACCGGGGAGCTGTTTTTT.

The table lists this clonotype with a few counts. CDR3 protein: CASSYSGAEQFF. The CDR3 coding sequence is TGTGCCAGCAGCTATAGCGGGGCTGAGCAGTTCTTC. The chain combines TRBV7-9 with TRBJ2-1; 8 positions agree with TRBD2. The CDR3 consists of 12 residues. CDR1 and CDR2 from the germline V gene are SEHNR and FQNEAQ (reference sequence). Trimming removed 4 bases from V and 9 bases from J; junction bases left unmatched: 2.

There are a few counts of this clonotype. CDR3 in amino acids: CASSLGSSGANVLTF. For the CDR3, the DNA is TGTGCCAGCAGCTTAGGTTCCTCTGGGGCCAACGTCCTGACTTTC. The rearrangement joins TRBV7-8 to TRBJ2-6, with D hard to call. The CDR3 loop spans 15 amino acids. With 1 base removed from V and 0 bases from J, the gap between germline ends came to 4 bases. Germline V CDR1 and CDR2: SGHVS, FQNEAQ.

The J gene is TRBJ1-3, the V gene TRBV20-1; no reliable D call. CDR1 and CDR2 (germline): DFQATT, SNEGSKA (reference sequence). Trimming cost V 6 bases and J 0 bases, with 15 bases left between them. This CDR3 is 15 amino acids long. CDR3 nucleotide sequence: TGCAGTGCCGCTTTTTATGGGGACTCTGGAAACACCATATATTTT. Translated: CSAAFYGDSGNTIYF.

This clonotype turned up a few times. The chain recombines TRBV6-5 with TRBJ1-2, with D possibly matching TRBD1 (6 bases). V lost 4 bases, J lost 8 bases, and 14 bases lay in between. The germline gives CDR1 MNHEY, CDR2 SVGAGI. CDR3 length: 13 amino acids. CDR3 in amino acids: CASSSTPGVGYTF. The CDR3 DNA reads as TGTGCCAGCAGTTCCACTCCAGGGGTAGGCTACACCTTC.

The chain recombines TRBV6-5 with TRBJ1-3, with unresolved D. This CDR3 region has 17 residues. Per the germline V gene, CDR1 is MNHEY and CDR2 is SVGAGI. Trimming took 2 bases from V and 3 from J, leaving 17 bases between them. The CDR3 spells CASSYPSATEIGNTIYF. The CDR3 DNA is TGTGCCAGCAGTTACCCAAGTGCTACAGAGATTGGAAACACCATATATTTT.

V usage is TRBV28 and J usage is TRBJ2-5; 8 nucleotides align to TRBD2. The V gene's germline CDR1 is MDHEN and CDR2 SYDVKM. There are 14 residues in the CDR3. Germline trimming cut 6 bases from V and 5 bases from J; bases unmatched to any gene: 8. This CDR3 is CASRLAEGLETQYF. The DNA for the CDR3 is TGTGCCAGCAGACTAGCGGAGGGACTTGAGACCCAGTACTTC.